These 25 T cell receptor beta chains were all obtained from the same sample, sequenced in a study of cytomegalovirus exposure and HLA in healthy donors. Primers included in the PCR were 60 Vbeta and 13 Jbeta primers. This table comes from immunoSEQ multiplex PCR, and its TCRdb copy is limited to in-frame clones, with some not included. Here the sample spans around 180,000 clones, about three quarters being singletons. Material for sequencing was PBMCs. These receptors all come from a woman between 40 and 55 years old in good health and CMV-seronegative.

The genes are TRBV7-3 and TRBJ2-7; 8 bases line up with TRBD2. V lost 5 bases, J lost 6 bases, and 9 bases stayed unmatched. The CDR3 covers 14 residues. The V gene's germline CDR1 is SGHTA and CDR2 FQGTGA. CDR3 sequence (DNA): TGTGCCAGCAGCGATGGGACTAGAGGGGGCGAGCAGTACTTC. Amino acids: CASSDGTRGGEQYF.

As to this clone: An end of the junction differs from the germline gene, which may be a read error. The rearrangement links TRBV7-7 to TRBJ2-5; TRBD2 might be the D (5 bases). The V gene's germline CDR1 is SSHAT and CDR2 FNYEAQ (reference sequence). The CDR3 loop spans 13 amino acids. Written as DNA, the CDR3 is TGTGCTAGCAGCTTAGCGAGTCAAGAGACCCAGTACTTC. Translation gives CASSLASQETQYF.

The chain is built from TRBV29-1 and TRBJ1-4, with D unclear. The germline gives CDR1 SQVTM, CDR2 ANQGSEA. The V gene lost 4 bases and the J gene lost 3 bases, with 12 bases spanning the gap. CDR3 length: 14 amino acids. The CDR3 sequence: CSVGMTGANEKLFF. DNA of the CDR3: TGCAGCGTTGGGATGACCGGGGCTAATGAAAAACTGTTTTTT.

The CDR3 loop reads CSVTASSYEQYF. Written as DNA, the CDR3 is TGCAGCGTGACGGCTAGCTCCTACGAGCAGTACTTC. The chain employs TRBV29-1 and TRBJ2-7; D is unresolved. The CDR3 is made up of 12 amino acids. V gave up 6 bases and J gave up 0 bases, with 9 bases separating them. CDR1 and CDR2 (germline): SQVTM, ANQGSEA.

The rearrangement joins TRBV4-3 to TRBJ2-1, with 9 nucleotides matching TRBD2. Germline V CDR1 and CDR2: LGHNA, YSLEER. The CDR3 consists of 15 residues. J was trimmed by 4 bases and V by 1 base; bases with no gene match: 2. The CDR3 DNA reads as TGCGCCAGCAGCCAAGTAGCGGGAGCATACAATGAGCAGTTCTTC. Its translation: CASSQVAGAYNEQFF.

This sequence joins TRBV14 and TRBJ2-7, with 9 bases fitting TRBD2. Trimming at V came to 4 bases and at J to 10 bases, leaving 8 bases not matched to a gene. This CDR3 spans 13 amino acids. Germline V CDR1 and CDR2: SGHDN, FVKESK. CDR3: CASSLLTSGNQYF. CDR3 in DNA: TGTGCCAGCAGCCTCTTGACTAGCGGTAATCAGTACTTC. Full variable domain (outside the CDR3, taken from reference TRBV14 and TRBJ2-7): EAGVTQFPSHSVIEKGQTVTLRCDPISGHDNLYWYRRVMGKEIKFLLHFVKESKQDESGMPNNRFLAERTGGTYSTLKVQPAELEDSGVYFCASSLLTSGNQYFGPGTRLTVT.

The chain joins TRBV2 to TRBJ1-5; TRBD1 matches at 10 bases. The CDR3 runs 15 residues. V shed 5 bases and J 6 bases; nucleotides not matched to a gene: 7. Germline lookup yields CDR1 SNHLY and CDR2 FYNNEI. The CDR3 nucleotides are TGTGCCAGCAGTAGGACAGGGGGATACGGTCAGCCCCAGCATTTT. This gives the protein CASSRTGGYGQPQHF.

The chain combines TRBV19 with TRBJ1-2; no definite D call. Trimming left V 5 bases short and J 0 bases short, with 13 bases between. This CDR3 contains 15 residues. The germline V gene encodes CDR1 LNHDA and CDR2 SQIVND (reference sequence). The CDR3 DNA reads TGTGCCAGTAGTTTCGACTCCACCACTAACTATGGCTACACCTTC. As protein: CASSFDSTTNYGYTF. Together with reference TRBV19 and TRBJ1-2, the CDR3 gives the full variable domain: DGGITQSPKYLFRKEGQNVTLSCEQNLNHDAMYWYRQDPGQGLRLIYYSQIVNDFQKGDIAEGYSVSREKKESFPLTVTSAQKNPTAFYLCASSFDSTTNYGYTFGSGTRLTVV.

V is TRBV7-2 and J is TRBJ1-1, with TRBD1 matching 9 bases. The CDR3 extends over 15 amino acids. Germline lookup yields CDR1 SGHTA and CDR2 FQGNSA. The V segment lost 5 bases and the J segment 3 bases; nucleotides outside the gene matches: 7. CDR3 sequence reads: CASSPWTGVYTEAFF. The CDR3 DNA follows: TGTGCCAGCAGCCCTTGGACAGGGGTTTACACTGAAGCTTTCTTT.

V is TRBV30 and J is TRBJ1-2; D is perhaps TRBD1 (5 bases). The CDR3 totals 12 residues. V gave up 1 base and J gave up 4 bases, with 7 bases separating them. Germline lookup yields CDR1 GTSNPN and CDR2 SVGIG (reference sequence). The CDR3 coding sequence is TGTGCCTGGAGTGAAGGGGCCTATGGCTACACCTTC. As protein: CAWSEGAYGYTF.

This clone was counted a few times. The J gene is TRBJ2-1, the V gene TRBV4-2, with D possibly matching TRBD2 (6 bases). V was clipped by 4 bases and J by 3 bases, with 13 bases between them. Looked up from germline, CDR1 is LGHNA and CDR2 is YNFKEQ. CDR3 size: 15 residues. The CDR3 here is CASSPGTSFYNEQFF. The CDR3 coding sequence is TGTGCCAGCAGCCCGGGGACTTCCTTCTACAATGAGCAGTTCTTC.

To note about this clone: A junction boundary mismatches the germline segment, possibly from a read error. This chain joins TRBV10-3 and TRBJ2-1; TRBD2 might be the D (6 bases). This CDR3 has 15 amino acids. CDR1 and CDR2 from the germline V gene are ENHRY and SYGVKD. Here the CDR3 reads CAIRGNRDSNNEQFF. The CDR3, as DNA: TGTGCCATCAGGGGGAACCGGGACTCCAACAATGAGCAGTTCTTC.

This chain connects TRBV4-1 to TRBJ2-5; possibly TRBD1 for D (6 bases). Trimming left V 1 base short and J 4 bases short, with 13 bases between. CDR1 MGHRA and CDR2 YSYEKL come from the germline V gene. The CDR3 covers 15 residues. The CDR3 protein is CASSQASQGRETQYF. The CDR3 bases are TGCGCCAGCAGCCAAGCTTCGCAGGGGAGAGAGACCCAGTACTTC.

The chain has TRBV19 and TRBJ2-3; D not resolved. V lost 3 bases to trimming and J lost 0 bases, with 13 bases between them. The CDR3 runs 16 residues. Per the germline V gene, CDR1 is LNHDA and CDR2 is SQIVND (reference sequence). The CDR3 DNA sequence: TGTGCCAGTAGTATTAGAGTGGGCCCTAGCACAGATACGCAGTATTTT. It codes for CASSIRVGPSTDTQYF.

The chain combines TRBV30 with TRBJ1-5, with D uncertain. Germline-derived CDR1 and CDR2 are GTSNPN and SVGIG (reference sequence). Between the trimmed V and J ends, which lost 1 base and 0 bases, there was a span of 13 bases. The CDR3 totals 16 residues. The chain's CDR3 is CAWSGRENYSNQPQHF. For the CDR3, the DNA is TGTGCCTGGAGTGGCCGGGAAAACTATAGCAATCAGCCCCAGCATTTT.

Comments on this clone: At the DNA level, this CDR3 is encoded by other sequences in the same sample as well. V usage is TRBV5-8 and J usage is TRBJ2-3; D is ambiguous. Trimming took 4 bases from V and 4 from J, leaving 4 bases between them. Germline V gene sequence: CDR1 SGHTS, CDR2 YDEGEE. The CDR3 spans 11 residues. CDR3 bases: TGTGCCAGCAGCCGGTCAGATACGCAGTATTTT. Translated: CASSRSDTQYF. The complete variable domain, with remaining parts taken from reference TRBV5-8 and TRBJ2-3, reads EAGVTQSPTHLIKTRGQQATLRCSPISGHTSVYWYQQALGLGLQFLLWYDEGEERNRGNFPPRFSGRQFPNYSSELNVNALELEDSALYLCASSRSDTQYFGPGTRLTVL.

CDR3 region: CAWSRATGNSGANVLTF. The CDR3 DNA is TGTGCCTGGAGTCGGGCGACAGGCAACTCTGGGGCCAACGTCCTGACTTTC. This sequence joins TRBV30 and TRBJ2-6; tentative D call: TRBD1 (6 bases). With 2 bases removed from V and 0 bases from J, the gap between germline ends came to 14 bases. CDR3 length: 17 amino acids. CDR1 GTSNPN and CDR2 SVGIG come from the germline V gene (reference sequence).

The chain links TRBV9 to TRBJ1-1, with D perhaps matching TRBD1 (6 bases). Germline V gives CDR1 SGDLS, CDR2 YYNGEE. V was trimmed by 0 bases and J by 9 bases, leaving 12 bases between them. The CDR3 length is 13 residues. CDR3 amino acids: CASSVEIRDKAFF. In nucleotides, the CDR3 is TGTGCCAGCAGCGTAGAGATAAGGGACAAAGCTTTCTTT.

The J gene is TRBJ2-3, the V gene TRBV11-3; D call uncertain. Deletions cut 1 base from V and 4 bases from J, with 9 bases between. CDR1 SGHNT and CDR2 YENEEA come from the germline V gene. CDR3 size: 14 residues. CDR3 region: CASSLAGQADTQYF. The CDR3 DNA reads as TGTGCCAGCAGCTTAGCTGGGCAGGCAGATACGCAGTATTTT.

As concerns this clone: One end of the junction varies from germline; a read error may be responsible. V and J are TRBV27 and TRBJ2-7, with TRBD2 matching over 11 bases. The CDR3 runs to 14 residues. The germline CDR1 and CDR2 sequences are MNHEY and SMNVEV (reference sequence). In DNA form, the CDR3 reads TGTGCCAGCAGTCCCCCGGGACTAGCGGTAGTCCGCTCCTTC. Translating gives CASSPPGLAVVRSF.

The CDR3 DNA sequence: TGCGCCAGCAGCCAAGGGTACGGGGGAGTAGGGGAGACCCAGTACTTC. Translated: CASSQGYGGVGETQYF. The chain links TRBV4-3 to TRBJ2-5; D may be TRBD2 (6 bases). The CDR3 runs to 16 residues. Trimming removed 1 base from V and 5 bases from J, with 17 bases in between. Germline CDR1 is LGHNA and CDR2 is YSLEER.

This chain links TRBV9 with TRBJ1-6; D ambiguous. There are 15 residues in the CDR3. Deletions cut 2 bases from V and 0 bases from J, with 6 bases between. Germline assignment: CDR1 SGDLS and CDR2 YYNGEE. In nucleotides, the CDR3 is TGTGCCAGCAGCGTTGGCGGCTCCTATAATTCACCCCTCCACTTT. This sequence encodes CASSVGGSYNSPLHF.

This sequence joins TRBV18 and TRBJ2-1; D remains ambiguous. V dropped 1 base and J dropped 3 bases, with 16 bases sitting between them. This CDR3 has 17 amino acids. CDR1 and CDR2 (germline): KGHSH, LQKENI. The CDR3 sequence: CASSPRPQINFYNEQFF. The CDR3 DNA reads as TGTGCCAGCTCACCACGCCCACAGATCAACTTCTACAATGAGCAGTTCTTC.

The V and J genes are TRBV30 and TRBJ2-1; the match to TRBD2 covers 9 bases. Germline CDR1 reads GTSNPN; CDR2 reads SVGIG (reference sequence). The CDR3 runs 15 residues. V gave up 0 bases and J gave up 3 bases; unmatched junction bases: 3. Here the CDR3 reads CAWSVLTSGYNEQFF. DNA of the CDR3: TGTGCCTGGAGTGTATTGACTAGCGGCTACAATGAGCAGTTCTTC.

This clone was detected once. The chain uses TRBV19 and TRBJ1-1; perhaps TRBD1 as D (5 bases). Trimming cost V 1 base and J 11 bases, with 11 bases left between them. From germline, CDR1 is LNHDA and CDR2 SQIVND (reference sequence). This CDR3 comprises 12 residues. CDR3 protein: CASSIGGDWAFF. CDR3 nucleotides: TGTGCCAGTAGTATAGGGGGGGATTGGGCTTTCTTT.